This TCR beta chain was identified in a study of Graves' ophthalmopathy and Graves' hyperthyroidism. The CDR3 is made up of 12 amino acids. The germline V and J ends were trimmed by 7 bases and 4 bases, with 10 bases remaining between them. Germline-derived CDR1 and CDR2 are MDHEN and SYDVKM. This clonotype was seen ten or more times. RNA transcripts yielded amplified TCR beta CDR3 regions. Scientists carried out first-round RT-PCR using HTBI primers and then a second-round multiplex PCR. TCRdb independently ran MiXCR on the multiplex PCR reads; one entry per CDR3 protein. The sample yields under 350,000 distinct CDR3 sequences, about a sixth seen once.

Specimen: peripheral blood. This receptor was taken from an adult man with Graves' ophthalmopathy. The V call is TRBV28, the J call TRBJ1-1; tentative D call: TRBD1 (5 bases). This CDR3 reads CASNSGGTEAFF. The CDR3 DNA reads as TGTGCCAGCAATTCCGGGGGCACTGAAGCTTTCTTT.